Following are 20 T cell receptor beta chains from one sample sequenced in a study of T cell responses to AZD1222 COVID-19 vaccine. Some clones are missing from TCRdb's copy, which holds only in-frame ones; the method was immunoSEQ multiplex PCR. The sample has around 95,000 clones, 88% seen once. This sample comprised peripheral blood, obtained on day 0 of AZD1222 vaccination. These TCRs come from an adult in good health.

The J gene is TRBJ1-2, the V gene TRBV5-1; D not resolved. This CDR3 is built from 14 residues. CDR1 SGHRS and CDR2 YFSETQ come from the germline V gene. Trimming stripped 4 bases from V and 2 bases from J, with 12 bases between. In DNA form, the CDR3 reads TGCGCCAGCAGCCCAGACCTGGGAAACTATGGCTACACCTTC. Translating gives CASSPDLGNYGYTF.

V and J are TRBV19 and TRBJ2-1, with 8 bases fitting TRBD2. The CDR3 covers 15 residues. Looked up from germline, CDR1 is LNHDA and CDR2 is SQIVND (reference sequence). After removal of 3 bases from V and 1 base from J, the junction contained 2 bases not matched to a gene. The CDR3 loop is CASSIAGGSYNEQFF. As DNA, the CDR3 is TGTGCCAGTAGTATCGCGGGAGGTTCCTACAATGAGCAGTTCTTC.

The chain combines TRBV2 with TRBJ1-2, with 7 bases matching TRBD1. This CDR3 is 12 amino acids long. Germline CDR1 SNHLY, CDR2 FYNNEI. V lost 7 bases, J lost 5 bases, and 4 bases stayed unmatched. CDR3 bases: TGTGCCAGCAAAGGGGGCGGGTATGGCTACACCTTC. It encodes CASKGGGYGYTF.

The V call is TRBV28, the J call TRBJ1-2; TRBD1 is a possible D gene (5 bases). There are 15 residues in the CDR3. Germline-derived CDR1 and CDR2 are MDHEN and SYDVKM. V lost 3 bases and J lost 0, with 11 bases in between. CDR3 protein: CASSLGLLSNYGYTF. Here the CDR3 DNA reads TGTGCCAGCAGTTTGGGACTACTATCTAACTATGGCTACACCTTC.

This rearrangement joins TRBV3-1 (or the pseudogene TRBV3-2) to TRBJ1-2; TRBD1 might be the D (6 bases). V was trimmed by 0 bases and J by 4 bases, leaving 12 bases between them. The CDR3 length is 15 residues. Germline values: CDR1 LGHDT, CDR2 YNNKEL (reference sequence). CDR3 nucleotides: TGTGCCAGCAGCCAAGATAGTGGGGGCCGCTATGGCTACACCTTC. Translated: CASSQDSGGRYGYTF.

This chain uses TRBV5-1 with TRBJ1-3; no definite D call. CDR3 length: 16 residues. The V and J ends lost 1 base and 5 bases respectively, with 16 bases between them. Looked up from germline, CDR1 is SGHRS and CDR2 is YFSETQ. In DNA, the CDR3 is TGCGCCAGCAGCTTGTCCTCCCCCGGGCAGCGAAACACCATATATTTT. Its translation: CASSLSSPGQRNTIYF.

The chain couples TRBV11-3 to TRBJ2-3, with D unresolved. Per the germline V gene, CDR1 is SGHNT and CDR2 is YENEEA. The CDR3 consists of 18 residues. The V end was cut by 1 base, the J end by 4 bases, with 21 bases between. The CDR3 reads CASSLGPKGPEWPDTQYF. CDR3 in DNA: TGTGCCAGCAGCTTAGGCCCTAAAGGACCCGAGTGGCCAGATACGCAGTATTTT. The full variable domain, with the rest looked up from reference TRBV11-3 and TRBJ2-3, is EAGVVQSPRYKIIEKKQPVAFWCNPISGHNTLYWYLQNLGQGPELLIRYENEEAVDDSQLPKDRFSAERLKGVDSTLKIQPAELGDSAVYLCASSLGPKGPEWPDTQYFGPGTRLTVL.

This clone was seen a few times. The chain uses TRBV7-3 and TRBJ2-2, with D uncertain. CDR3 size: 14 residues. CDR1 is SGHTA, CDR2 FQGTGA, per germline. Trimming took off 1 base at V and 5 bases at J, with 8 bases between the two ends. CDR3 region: CASSLIRATGELFF. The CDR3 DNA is TGTGCCAGCAGCTTAATACGCGCAACCGGGGAGCTGTTTTTT.

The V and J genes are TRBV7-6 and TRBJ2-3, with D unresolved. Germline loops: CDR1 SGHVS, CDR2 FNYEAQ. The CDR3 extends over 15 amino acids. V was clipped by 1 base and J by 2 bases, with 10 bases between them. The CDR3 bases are TGTGCCAGCAGCTTAGGCCTGGTTATCACAGATACGCAGTATTTT. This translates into CASSLGLVITDTQYF.

The CDR3 nucleotides read TGTGCCAGCAGTCGAGACAGACAAGGCGCTGGAAACACCATATATTTT. Protein product: CASSRDRQGAGNTIYF. The chain employs TRBV27 and TRBJ1-3, with D maybe TRBD1 (5 bases). The CDR3 has 16 residues. Germline CDR1 is MNHEY and CDR2 is SMNVEV (reference sequence). Trimming removed 5 bases at V and 2 bases at J, with 16 bases between.

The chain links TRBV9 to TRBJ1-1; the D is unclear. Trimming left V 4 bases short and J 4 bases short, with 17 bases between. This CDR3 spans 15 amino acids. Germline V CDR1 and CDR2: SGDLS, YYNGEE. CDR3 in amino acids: CASSRSPLTRTEAFF. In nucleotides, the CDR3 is TGTGCCAGCAGCAGGTCCCCGTTGACTCGCACTGAAGCTTTCTTT.

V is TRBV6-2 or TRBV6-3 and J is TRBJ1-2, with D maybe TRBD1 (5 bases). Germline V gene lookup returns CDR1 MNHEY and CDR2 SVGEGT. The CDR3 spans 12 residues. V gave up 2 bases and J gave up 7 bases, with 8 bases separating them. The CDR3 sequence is CASSYRGVGYTF. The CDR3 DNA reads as TGTGCCAGCAGTTACAGGGGCGTTGGCTACACCTTC.

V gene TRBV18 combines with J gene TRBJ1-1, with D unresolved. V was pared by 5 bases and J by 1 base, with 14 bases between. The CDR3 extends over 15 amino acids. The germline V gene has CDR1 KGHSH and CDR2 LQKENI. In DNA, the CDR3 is TGTGCCAGCTCATCCCCCTTTGGCCGGAACACTGAAGCTTTCTTT. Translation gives CASSSPFGRNTEAFF.

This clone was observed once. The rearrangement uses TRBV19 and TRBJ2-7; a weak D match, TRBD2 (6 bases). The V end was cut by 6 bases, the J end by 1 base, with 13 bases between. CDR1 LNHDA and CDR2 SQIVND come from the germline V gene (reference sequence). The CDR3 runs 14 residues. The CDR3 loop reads CASSRTSSSYEQYF. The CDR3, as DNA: TGTGCCAGTAGCCGTACTAGCTCATCCTACGAGCAGTACTTC.

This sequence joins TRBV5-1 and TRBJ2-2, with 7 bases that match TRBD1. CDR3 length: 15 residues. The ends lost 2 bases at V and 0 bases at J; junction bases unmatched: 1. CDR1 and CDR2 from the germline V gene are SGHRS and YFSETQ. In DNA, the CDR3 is TGCGCCAGCAGCTTCGGGACAGCGAACACCGGGGAGCTGTTTTTT. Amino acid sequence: CASSFGTANTGELFF.

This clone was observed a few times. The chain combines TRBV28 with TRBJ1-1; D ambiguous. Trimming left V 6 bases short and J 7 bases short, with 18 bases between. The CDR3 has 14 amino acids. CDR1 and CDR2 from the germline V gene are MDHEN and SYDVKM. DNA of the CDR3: TGTGCCAGCAGGGGTACATTACGTCTTTTTGAAGCTTTCTTT. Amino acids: CASRGTLRLFEAFF.

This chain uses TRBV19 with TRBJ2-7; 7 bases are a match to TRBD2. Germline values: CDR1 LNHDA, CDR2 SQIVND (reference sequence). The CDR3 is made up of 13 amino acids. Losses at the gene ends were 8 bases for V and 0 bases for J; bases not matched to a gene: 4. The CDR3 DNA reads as TGTGCCAGTTCTAGCGGACCCTCCTACGAGCAGTACTTC. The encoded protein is CASSSGPSYEQYF.

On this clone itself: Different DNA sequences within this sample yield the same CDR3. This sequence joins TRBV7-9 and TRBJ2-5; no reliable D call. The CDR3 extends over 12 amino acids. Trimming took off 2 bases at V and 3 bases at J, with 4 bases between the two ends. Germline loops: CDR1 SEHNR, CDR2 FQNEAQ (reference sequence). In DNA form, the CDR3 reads TGTGCCAGCAGCTTACGAGAAGAGACCCAGTACTTC. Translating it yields CASSLREETQYF. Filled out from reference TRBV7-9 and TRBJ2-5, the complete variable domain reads DTGVSQNPRHKITKRGQNVTFRCDPISEHNRLYWYRQTLGQGPEFLTYFQNEAQLEKSRLLSDRFSAERPKGSFSTLEIQRTEQGDSAMYLCASSLREETQYFGPGTRLLVL.

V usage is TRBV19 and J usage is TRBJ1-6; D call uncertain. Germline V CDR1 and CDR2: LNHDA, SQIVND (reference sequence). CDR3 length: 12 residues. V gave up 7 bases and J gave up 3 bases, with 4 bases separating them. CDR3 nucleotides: TGTGCCAGTACCCACTATAATTCACCCCTCCACTTT. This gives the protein CASTHYNSPLHF.

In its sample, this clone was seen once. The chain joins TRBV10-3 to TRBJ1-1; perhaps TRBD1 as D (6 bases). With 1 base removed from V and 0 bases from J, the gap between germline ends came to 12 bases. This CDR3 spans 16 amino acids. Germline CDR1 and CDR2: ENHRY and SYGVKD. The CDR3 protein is CAISEFQGTLNTEAFF. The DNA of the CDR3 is TGTGCCATCAGTGAGTTTCAGGGGACATTGAACACTGAAGCTTTCTTT.